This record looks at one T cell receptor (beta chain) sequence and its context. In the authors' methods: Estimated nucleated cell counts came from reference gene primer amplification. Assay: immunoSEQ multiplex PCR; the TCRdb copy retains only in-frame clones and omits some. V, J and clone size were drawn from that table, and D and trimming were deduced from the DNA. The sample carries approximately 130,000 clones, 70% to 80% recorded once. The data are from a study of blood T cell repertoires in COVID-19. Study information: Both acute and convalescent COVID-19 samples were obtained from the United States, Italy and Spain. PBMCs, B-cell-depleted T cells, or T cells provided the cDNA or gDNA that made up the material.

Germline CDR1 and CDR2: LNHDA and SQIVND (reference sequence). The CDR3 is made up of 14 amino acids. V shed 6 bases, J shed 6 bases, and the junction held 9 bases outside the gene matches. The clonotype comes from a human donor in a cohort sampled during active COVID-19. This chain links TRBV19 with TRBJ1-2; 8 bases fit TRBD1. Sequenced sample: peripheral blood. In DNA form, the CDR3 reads TGTGCCAGTAGGGCTTTCGACAGGGGCGATGGCTACACCTTC. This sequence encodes CASRAFDRGDGYTF.